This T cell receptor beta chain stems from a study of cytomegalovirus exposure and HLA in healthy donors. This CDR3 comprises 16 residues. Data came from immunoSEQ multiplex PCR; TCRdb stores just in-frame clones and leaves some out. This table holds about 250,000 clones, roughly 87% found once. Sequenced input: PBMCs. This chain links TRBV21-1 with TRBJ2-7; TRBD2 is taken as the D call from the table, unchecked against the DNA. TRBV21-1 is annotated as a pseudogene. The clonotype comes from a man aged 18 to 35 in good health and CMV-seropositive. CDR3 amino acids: CASSKPASGSTYEQYF. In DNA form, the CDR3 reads TGTGCCAGCAGCAAACCGGCTAGCGGGTCGACCTACGAGCAGTACTTC.